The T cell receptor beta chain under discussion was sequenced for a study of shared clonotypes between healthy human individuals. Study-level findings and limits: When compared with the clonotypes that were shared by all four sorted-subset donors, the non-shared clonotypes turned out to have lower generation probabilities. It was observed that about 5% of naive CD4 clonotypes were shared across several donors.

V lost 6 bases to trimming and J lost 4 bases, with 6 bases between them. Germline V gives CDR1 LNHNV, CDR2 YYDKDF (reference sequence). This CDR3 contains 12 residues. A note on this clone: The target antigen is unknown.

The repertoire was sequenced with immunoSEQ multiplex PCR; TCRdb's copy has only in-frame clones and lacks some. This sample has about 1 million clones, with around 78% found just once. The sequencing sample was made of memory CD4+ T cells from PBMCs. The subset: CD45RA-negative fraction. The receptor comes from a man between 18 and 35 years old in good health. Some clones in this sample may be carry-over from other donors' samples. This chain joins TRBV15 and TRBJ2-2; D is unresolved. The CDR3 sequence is CATRGGTGELFF. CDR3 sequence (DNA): TGTGCCACCAGAGGCGGCACCGGGGAGCTGTTTTTT.